This T cell receptor (beta chain) derives from a study of T cell repertoires in cytomegalovirus infection. For the study at large: CMV epitopes in the study were HLA-C-restricted (recently identified) and HLA-B-restricted (well studied). Public TCR beta signatures provided an indication of both CMV infection and a matching HLA type. Study-wide findings and caveats: Dominant in the ex vivo response were TCR beta clonotypes restricted by HLA-C and specific for CMV. Cumulative frequency (of public TCR beta family members) identified carriers of CMV plus the relevant HLA.

MiXCR was run by TCRdb on the reads, yielding one entry per CDR3 protein. The sample contains 50,000 to 55,000 distinct CDR3 sequences, about a fifth of which appear only once. The CDR3 has 14 amino acids. J gave up 8 bases and V 8 bases, and 5 bases lay outside the gene matches. Germline-derived CDR1 and CDR2 are MNHEY and SMNVEV (reference sequence). This clonotype occurred a few times. Its target is unknown. This sample comprised CD8+ T cells from cultured PBMCs, obtained from culture after CMV antigen stimulation. The clonotype comes from a human donor in good health (CMV status not recorded). Some clones in this sample may be carry-over from other donors' samples. The rearrangement links TRBV27 to TRBJ2-1; the match to TRBD2 covers 14 bases. In DNA form, the CDR3 reads TGTGCCAGCGGACGGGGACTAGCGGGGGATGAGCAGTTCTTC. As protein: CASGRGLAGDEQFF.